The present TCR beta chain was sequenced within a study of T cells expressing NK-cell markers. In the study overall: Seven donors tested HCMV-seropositive and one tested seronegative among the eight sequenced.

Germline V CDR1 and CDR2: DFQATT, SNEGSKA (reference sequence). CDR3 length equals 12 residues. Libraries used 5'RACE template switching adding universal primer site and UMIs. TCRdb re-analyzed the 5' RACE reads; it lists each CDR3 protein once, without DNA. The sample shows some 600,000 distinct CDR3 sequences, and approximately 3.5% sits with its ten largest clones. Whole-study results and caveats: The CD3+CD56-NKG2C+ fraction of a few donors was also led by these clonotypes. Among CD8+ T cells from over 5 donors, dominant NKG2C+ clonotypes accounted for about 1.0-7.0%.

In the case of this clonotype: Antigen unknown.

Sequenced material: blood T cells: a sorted CD56 or NKG2C T cell subset, CD4+ or CD8+ T cells, or bulk PBMC T cells (not recorded which). The chain has TRBV20-1 and TRBJ1-5; the D call of TRBD1 rests on TCRdb alone, since no DNA is present to check it. The receptor was isolated from a man aged 18-30 years in good health. The CDR3 region is CSAQTGAQPQHF.